Following are 16 T cell receptor beta chains from one sample sequenced in a study of cytomegalovirus exposure and HLA in healthy donors. Primers for the PCR totalled 60 Vbeta and 13 Jbeta. Produced via immunoSEQ multiplex PCR; TCRdb's table is partial and in-frame only. The sample has under 150,000 clones, 70% to 85% seen once; the top ten hold 2% to 3%. Sequencing input: PBMCs. These receptors all come from a male donor in good health and CMV-seronegative.

As for this clone: A read error may produce the germline difference seen at one junction end. The chain has TRBV5-1 and TRBJ2-7; the match to TRBD1 covers 10 bases. The CDR3 is made up of 15 amino acids. Germline V lookup: CDR1 SGHRS, CDR2 YFSETQ. CDR3 loop: CASTLLETGGEEQYF. CDR3 bases: TGCGCCAGCACCTTGCTGGAGACAGGGGGCGAGGAGCAGTACTTC.

There are a few counts of this clone. The chain employs TRBV15 and TRBJ2-7, with 8 positions matching TRBD1. Trimming removed 1 base from V and 2 bases from J; junction bases left unmatched: 16. This CDR3 has 19 residues. Germline V lookup: CDR1 LNHNV, CDR2 YYDKDF (reference sequence). CDR3 nucleotide sequence: TGTGCCACCAGCAGAGTAGGACAGGGCTCATATTTGGCGCCCTACGAGCAGTACTTC. This gives the protein CATSRVGQGSYLAPYEQYF.

V is TRBV6-5 and J is TRBJ2-3; 7 positions agree with TRBD1. CDR1 and CDR2 from the germline V gene are MNHEY and SVGAGI. This CDR3 region has 16 residues. Losses at the gene ends were 2 bases for V and 4 bases for J; bases not matched to a gene: 9. This CDR3 reads CASSYNQGTAADTQYF. The CDR3 region has the DNA TGTGCCAGCAGTTACAATCAAGGGACAGCGGCAGATACGCAGTATTTT.

Only a few counts were recorded for this clone. The rearrangement uses TRBV5-1 and TRBJ1-1, with unresolved D. Deletions cut 0 bases from V and 1 base from J, with 7 bases between. This CDR3 comprises 14 residues. Germline V lookup: CDR1 SGHRS, CDR2 YFSETQ. The CDR3: CASSLGGANTEAFF. CDR3 DNA sequence: TGCGCCAGCAGCTTGGGAGGAGCGAACACTGAAGCTTTCTTT.

V usage is TRBV30 and J usage is TRBJ2-1, with D possibly being TRBD2 (6 bases). Trimming shortened V by 4 bases and J by 9 bases, and 7 bases separated the two germline ends. The germline CDR1 and CDR2 sequences are GTSNPN and SVGIG (reference sequence). The CDR3 spans 10 residues. The CDR3 DNA is TGTGCCTGGATGGGGGGTGAGCAGTTCTTC. Its protein product is CAWMGGEQFF.

CDR3 loop: CASSQSAGGDEQYF. The CDR3, as DNA: TGCGCCAGCAGCCAGTCGGCGGGGGGTGACGAGCAGTACTTC. V and J are TRBV4-3 and TRBJ2-7; TRBD2 aligns across 8 bases. V gave up 3 bases and J gave up 5 bases; unmatched junction bases: 6. From germline, CDR1 is LGHNA and CDR2 YSLEER. The CDR3 is 14 amino acids.

V is TRBV6-5 and J is TRBJ2-3, with 9 bases lining up with TRBD2. Germline V gene sequence: CDR1 MNHEY, CDR2 SVGAGI. V lost 6 bases, J lost 1 base, and 2 bases stayed unmatched. The CDR3 covers 14 residues. CDR3 nucleotides: TGTGCCAGCAGGACTAGCGGTGGCACAGATACGCAGTATTTT. Translation: CASRTSGGTDTQYF.

This chain uses TRBV7-8 with TRBJ2-5; D ambiguous. V lost 2 bases and J lost 1, with 11 bases in between. From germline, CDR1 is SGHVS and CDR2 FQNEAQ. This CDR3 comprises 15 residues. CDR3 in DNA: TGTGCCAGCAGCTTAATGGGCAGAGTCCAAGAGACCCAGTACTTC. Translating gives CASSLMGRVQETQYF.

The rearrangement joins TRBV6-5 to TRBJ1-5; D gene ambiguous. Germline V CDR1 and CDR2: MNHEY, SVGAGI. V lost 4 bases to trimming and J lost 4 bases, with 14 bases between them. The CDR3 loop spans 15 amino acids. CDR3 in DNA: TGTGCCAGCAGTTTTGATCGCAGACTTAATCAGCCCCAGCATTTT. This gives the protein CASSFDRRLNQPQHF.

This chain uses TRBV13 with TRBJ2-2; 11 nucleotides align to TRBD2. V lost 2 bases to trimming and J lost 3 bases; unmatched junction nucleotides: 14. Per the germline V gene, CDR1 is PRHDT and CDR2 is FYEKMQ (reference sequence). The CDR3 is 20 amino acids. CDR3 protein: CASSLTGLAEAPQDTGELFF. CDR3 coding DNA: TGTGCCAGCAGCTTAACGGGACTAGCGGAGGCCCCACAAGACACCGGGGAGCTGTTTTTT.

This sequence joins TRBV19 and TRBJ2-7; no clear D gene. The germline gives CDR1 LNHDA, CDR2 SQIVND (reference sequence). The CDR3 sequence is 11 residues long. The V and J ends lost 4 bases and 5 bases respectively, with 6 bases between them. The CDR3 coding sequence is TGTGCCAGTAGTACAAGCGACGAGCAGTACTTC. Its protein product is CASSTSDEQYF.

This clone came up a few times. The CDR3 region is CATRSFGTGGNLNEQFF. CDR3 nucleotides: TGTGCCACCCGATCCTTTGGTACAGGGGGCAATTTGAATGAGCAGTTCTTC. This chain links TRBV19 with TRBJ2-1; 9 bases are a match to TRBD1. The germline V gene encodes CDR1 LNHDA and CDR2 SQIVND (reference sequence). V was pared by 10 bases and J by 7 bases, with 20 bases of the junction left unmatched. The CDR3 loop spans 17 amino acids.

The chain has TRBV9 and TRBJ2-1; D possibly corresponds to TRBD1 (6 bases). Germline CDR1 reads SGDLS; CDR2 reads YYNGEE. The CDR3 has 16 residues. Trimming stripped 4 bases from V and 8 bases from J, with 22 bases between. In DNA form, the CDR3 reads TGTGCCAGCAGCCCCCGCAGCGGTAGGGGGTGGGATGAGCAGTTCTTC. The encoded protein is CASSPRSGRGWDEQFF.

This chain joins TRBV7-8 and TRBJ2-5, with D possibly being TRBD2 (5 bases). V was pared by 4 bases and J by 3 bases, with 9 bases between. The germline V gene encodes CDR1 SGHVS and CDR2 FQNEAQ. This CDR3 spans 13 amino acids. Here the CDR3 reads CASSSPGKETQYF. DNA for the CDR3: TGTGCCAGCAGCTCCCCCGGGAAAGAGACCCAGTACTTC. Complete variable domain (other parts from reference TRBV7-8 and TRBJ2-5): GAGVSQSPRYKVAKRGQDVALRCDPISGHVSLFWYQQALGQGPEFLTYFQNEAQLDKSGLPSDRFFAERPEGSVSTLKIQRTQQEDSAVYLCASSSPGKETQYFGPGTRLLVL.

The chain employs TRBV29-1 and TRBJ2-1; TRBD2 agrees at 8 bases. This CDR3 is 15 amino acids long. Germline values: CDR1 SQVTM, CDR2 ANQGSEA. The V and J ends lost 3 bases and 10 bases, in that order; junction bases with no gene match: 14. CDR3 bases: TGCAGCGTTGAGAAGGTGTCTAGCGGGTCGGGAGAGCAGTTCTTC. Protein sequence: CSVEKVSSGSGEQFF.

The chain is built from TRBV10-3 and TRBJ2-7; D not certain. CDR3 length equals 14 residues. CDR1 and CDR2 from the germline V gene are ENHRY and SYGVKD. Trimming left V 0 bases short and J 3 bases short, with 9 bases between. The CDR3 coding sequence is TGTGCCATCAGTGAGTCCCGTCGGGTCTACGAGCAGTACTTC. It yields the protein CAISESRRVYEQYF.